The present entry profiles one T cell receptor beta chain with its context. This same CDR3 is encoded by further DNA sequences in the sample. This entry belongs to a study of blood T cell repertoires in COVID-19. Only in-frame clones appear in the TCRdb table, and some are missing; sequencing was by immunoSEQ multiplex PCR. The table lists roughly 180,000 clones, about 88% of them singletons, with 0.99% in the top ten. Trimming removed 1 base from V and 4 bases from J; junction bases left unmatched: 3. Germline values: CDR1 MNHEY, CDR2 SMNVEV (reference sequence). The CDR3 runs 15 residues. This receptor was identified in a man aged 18-30 years with acute or convalescent COVID-19. The chain combines TRBV27 with TRBJ2-1; 8 bases match TRBD2. The sequencing input was peripheral blood. CDR3 sequence reads: CASSLLAGGYNEQFF. The CDR3 coding sequence is TGTGCCAGCAGTTTATTGGCGGGGGGATACAATGAGCAGTTCTTC.